The 9 T cell receptor beta chains given below trace back to one sample, sequenced in a study of T cell responses to AZD1222 COVID-19 vaccine. Assay: immunoSEQ multiplex PCR; the TCRdb copy retains only in-frame clones and omits some. Among 200,000 or so clones listed, 93% were seen once. Source: peripheral blood, taken 28 days after the second AZD1222 dose. The source of these receptors is an adult who received the AZD1222 COVID-19 vaccine.

This chain uses TRBV3-1 (or the pseudogene TRBV3-2) with TRBJ1-4; D is uncertain. Trimming took off 4 bases at V and 12 bases at J, with 9 bases between the two ends. Per germline, CDR1 LGHDT and CDR2 YNNKEL (reference sequence). The CDR3 contains 11 residues. This CDR3 is CASSLAGELFF. The CDR3 nucleotides read TGTGCCAGCAGCCTCGCTGGGGAACTGTTTTTT.

The chain is built from TRBV5-1 and TRBJ2-3, with 7 bases identical to TRBD1. V lost 4 bases to trimming and J lost 4 bases; unmatched junction nucleotides: 9. CDR3 size: 15 residues. Germline assignment: CDR1 SGHRS and CDR2 YFSETQ. The CDR3 nucleotides read TGCGCCAGCAGCCCGACAGGGACCTCCCCAGATACGCAGTATTTT. Translated: CASSPTGTSPDTQYF.

The chain carries TRBV4-1 and TRBJ1-2; TRBD1 matches at 7 bases. The CDR3 is 17 residues long. Germline CDR1 and CDR2: MGHRA and YSYEKL. V was pared by 1 base and J by 2 bases, with 10 bases of the junction left unmatched. This CDR3 is CASSQAPTGTVNYGYTF. The CDR3, as DNA: TGCGCCAGCAGCCAAGCTCCCACCGGGACAGTCAACTATGGCTACACCTTC.

This clone occurred a few times. The V and J genes are TRBV24-1 and TRBJ2-4; maybe TRBD1 (5 bases). The CDR3 runs to 16 residues. Germline V gene data show CDR1 as KGHDR and CDR2 as SFDVKD. The V end lost 2 bases, the J end lost 0 bases, and 10 bases lay between the germline ends. CDR3 loop: CATSDSTGLAKNIQYF. DNA of the CDR3: TGTGCCACCAGTGATTCAACAGGATTAGCCAAAAACATTCAGTACTTC.

This chain links TRBV7-9 with TRBJ2-5; D remains unclear. V was shortened by 5 bases and J by 5 bases, with 12 bases between the two germline ends. Germline V gives CDR1 SEHNR, CDR2 FQNEAQ (reference sequence). CDR3 length equals 13 residues. The CDR3 protein is CASSELGGETQYF. The DNA of the CDR3 is TGTGCCAGCAGCGAACTCGGTGGTGAGACCCAGTACTTC. Based on the CDR3 plus reference TRBV7-9 and TRBJ2-5, the full variable domain is DTGVSQNPRHKITKRGQNVTFRCDPISEHNRLYWYRQTLGQGPEFLTYFQNEAQLEKSRLLSDRFSAERPKGSFSTLEIQRTEQGDSAMYLCASSELGGETQYFGPGTRLLVL.

V usage is TRBV6-8 and J usage is TRBJ1-6; D may be TRBD1 (6 bases). CDR3 length: 20 residues. Germline V gene lookup returns CDR1 MNHGY and CDR2 SAAAGT. The V end lost 2 bases, the J end lost 3 bases, and 23 bases lay between the germline ends. The CDR3 coding sequence is TGTGCCAGCAGTTACAGACAGGTTCCCCCTATAGAATGCTATAATTCACCCCTCCACTTT. It codes for CASSYRQVPPIECYNSPLHF.

The chain couples TRBV19 to TRBJ2-1; D possibly corresponds to TRBD1 (5 bases). The CDR3 covers 14 residues. Germline values: CDR1 LNHDA, CDR2 SQIVND (reference sequence). Trimming stripped 4 bases from V and 10 bases from J, with 17 bases between. The CDR3: CASSTQQVVEEQFF. The CDR3 DNA reads TGTGCCAGTAGTACGCAACAGGTGGTTGAGGAGCAGTTCTTC.

The rearrangement uses TRBV7-9 and TRBJ2-5; no definite D call. CDR1 is SEHNR, CDR2 FQNEAQ, per germline (reference sequence). The V and J ends lost 3 bases and 0 bases respectively, with 2 bases between them. CDR3 size: 12 residues. This chain's CDR3 is CASSLNQETQYF. Written as DNA, the CDR3 is TGTGCCAGCAGCTTGAACCAAGAGACCCAGTACTTC.

The chain carries TRBV28 and TRBJ1-2; D is unclear. The CDR3 has 15 amino acids. V was cut by 2 bases and J by 8 bases, with 18 bases left in between. CDR1 and CDR2 (germline): MDHEN, SYDVKM. This CDR3 reads CASSLVLQRVSGYTF. The CDR3, as DNA: TGTGCCAGCAGTTTAGTCCTCCAAAGGGTCTCGGGCTACACCTTC.